One sample yielded the 21 T cell receptor beta chains listed below, sequenced in a study of regulatory T cells in long-lasting Graves disease. Time point: persistent/refractory GD, antithyroid drugs over 5 years with positive TRAb. Generation of the TCR library employed RNA extracted from PBMCs. Sequencing libraries for TCR beta were prepared with iRepertoire HTBI primers and Arm-PCR of CDR3 regions. TCRdb recomputed calls from the multiplex PCR reads with MiXCR, one row per CDR3 protein. The repertoire has approximately 500,000 distinct CDR3 sequences, 20% to 25% of them found once; the top ten carry approximately 6.4%. This material consisted of peripheral blood mononuclear cells (PBMCs), taken when the disease was refractory, from a patient treated with antithyroid drugs. All receptors derive from a female donor with Graves disease.

This clonotype was recorded at least ten times. The chain has TRBV5-1 and TRBJ1-1; no reliable D call. The CDR3 contains 11 residues. Per germline, CDR1 SGHRS and CDR2 YFSETQ. Trimming cost V 4 bases and J 3 bases, with 4 bases left between them. The CDR3 sequence is CASSEDTEAFF. The DNA for the CDR3 is TGCGCCAGCAGCGAGGACACTGAAGCTTTCTTT.

Turning to this clonotype: The junction departs from germline at one end; a sequencing error may be responsible. The chain joins TRBV6-4 to TRBJ2-7; 7 bases agree with TRBD1. This CDR3 has 13 amino acids. Germline V gene sequence: CDR1 MRHNA, CDR2 SNTAGT. DNA of the CDR3: TGTGCCTGCAGCACAGGGGTTATCCACGAGCAGTACTTC. Encoded protein: CACSTGVIHEQYF.

The chain recombines TRBV6-5 with TRBJ2-3, with D unresolved. With 0 bases removed from V and 2 bases from J, the gap between germline ends came to 12 bases. Per the germline V gene, CDR1 is MNHEY and CDR2 is SVGAGI. CDR3 size: 16 residues. The CDR3 DNA reads as TGTGCCAGCAGTTACTCGGCCTCTAAGCCCACAGATACGCAGTATTTT. This sequence encodes CASSYSASKPTDTQYF.

This clonotype was seen more than once but under ten times. A read error may explain this, as a much larger clone is one base away. This sequence joins TRBV12-3 or TRBV12-4 and TRBJ2-7, with 11 nucleotides matching TRBD2. This CDR3 is built from 14 residues. The CDR3 bases are TGTGCCAGCAGCTCGACTAGCGGGAACTACGAGCAGCACTTC. Protein: CASSSTSGNYEQHF.

As concerns this clonotype: A much larger clone lies one base from this, so it may be a read error. V is TRBV28 and J is TRBJ1-6; D ambiguous. Trimming left V 2 bases short and J 8 bases short, with 13 bases between. Germline loops: CDR1 MDHEN, CDR2 SYDVKM. The CDR3 is 15 residues long. For the CDR3, the DNA is TGTGCCAGCAGTTTAGGGAGACGTACGTATTCACCCCTCCACTTT. This gives the protein CASSLGRRTYSPLHF. The variable domain in full, completed from reference TRBV28 and TRBJ1-6, reads DVKVTQSSRYLVKRTGEKVFLECVQDMDHENMFWYRQDPGLGLRLIYFSYDVKMKEKGDIPEGYSVSREKKERFSLILESASTNQTSMYLCASSLGRRTYSPLHFGNGTRLTVT.

This clonotype has at least ten counts. The chain carries TRBV27 and TRBJ1-1; 8 bases match TRBD1. Germline V gene data show CDR1 as MNHEY and CDR2 as SMNVEV (reference sequence). V shed 4 bases, J shed 5 bases, and the junction held 6 bases outside the gene matches. The CDR3 length is 14 residues. The CDR3 is CASSSTGVETEAFF. As DNA, the CDR3 is TGTGCCAGCAGTTCGACAGGGGTGGAGACTGAAGCTTTCTTT.

The rearrangement joins TRBV3-1 to TRBJ2-7; D is undetermined. V lost 1 base, J lost 7 bases, and 11 bases lay in between. The CDR3 extends over 13 amino acids. Germline assignment: CDR1 LGHDT and CDR2 YNNKEL (reference sequence). The CDR3 coding sequence is TGTGCCAGCAGCCAAGTAACATCGGGTGAGCAGTACTTC. It yields the protein CASSQVTSGEQYF.

As to this clonotype: This could be a read error, since a much larger clone is one nucleotide away. This chain links TRBV24-1 with TRBJ1-1; D gene unclear. This CDR3 spans 14 amino acids. With 4 bases removed from V and 4 bases from J, the gap between germline ends came to 12 bases. The germline gives CDR1 KGHDR, CDR2 SFDVKD. CDR3 DNA sequence: TGTGCCACCAGTGAATCGGGGATGATCACTGAAGCTTTCTTT. Translated: CATSESGMITEAFF.

For this clonotype: Relative to the germline gene, one junction end is altered; a read error may explain this. The V and J genes are TRBV7-9 and TRBJ2-6, with D unclear. CDR3 length: 11 amino acids. Per the germline V gene, CDR1 is SEHNR and CDR2 is FQNEAQ (reference sequence). The CDR3 loop reads CASSSPSVLTF. In nucleotides, the CDR3 is TGTGCTAGCAGCTCCCCAAGCGTCCTGACTTTC.

The rearrangement links TRBV5-8 to TRBJ1-5; 7 nucleotides line up with TRBD1. There are 16 residues in the CDR3. V was pared by 4 bases and J by 4 bases, with 11 bases of the junction left unmatched. Looked up from germline, CDR1 is SGHTS and CDR2 is YDEGEE. In DNA form, the CDR3 reads TGTGCCAGCAGCCCCGGACAGGTTTATAGTAATCAGCCCCAGCATTTT. It translates to CASSPGQVYSNQPQHF.

This clonotype was seen ten or more times. The chain has TRBV2 and TRBJ2-2; D unclear. Germline assignment: CDR1 SNHLY and CDR2 FYNNEI. The CDR3 is made up of 14 amino acids. V was trimmed by 3 bases and J by 2 bases, leaving 7 bases between them. CDR3 in amino acids: CASSDYRNTGELFF. Here the CDR3 DNA reads TGTGCCAGCAGTGACTACAGAAACACCGGGGAGCTGTTTTTT.

This clonotype occurred many times. V is TRBV28 and J is TRBJ1-5; D gene unclear. Trimming pared 4 bases from V and 7 bases from J, leaving 8 bases between. CDR3 length: 12 amino acids. In germline, CDR1 is MDHEN, CDR2 SYDVKM. CDR3 sequence: CASSWVGQPQHF. CDR3 DNA: TGTGCCAGCAGTTGGGTTGGGCAGCCCCAGCATTTT.

Details on this clonotype: Being one base from a much bigger clone, this may be a read error. The genes are TRBV28 and TRBJ1-2, with 8 bases matching TRBD1. Germline V CDR1 and CDR2: MDHEN, SYDVKM. The V gene end was trimmed by 5 bases and the J gene end by 4 bases; junction bases not matched to a gene: 12. There are 16 residues in the CDR3. Here the CDR3 reads CASSDLQPTGGYGYTF. The CDR3 coding sequence is TGTGCCAGCAGTGATTTGCAACCAACAGGGGGCTATGGCTACACCTTC.

About this clonotype itself: Given a far larger clone just one base away, this is likely a sequencing read error. V usage is TRBV11-3 and J usage is TRBJ2-5; D unresolved. The CDR3 runs 15 residues. Per germline, CDR1 SGHNT and CDR2 YENEEA. The ends were cut back, 2 bases at V and 5 bases at J, with 15 bases in the middle. CDR3 protein: CASSLTVQRHETQYF. The CDR3 DNA reads TGTGCCAGCAGCTTAACGGTTCAGAGGCATGAGACCCAGTACTTC.

This chain uses TRBV30 with TRBJ2-1; no clear D gene. There are 12 residues in the CDR3. The V end was cut by 1 base, the J end by 12 bases, with 13 bases between. Per the germline V gene, CDR1 is GTSNPN and CDR2 is SVGIG (reference sequence). The CDR3 loop reads CAWSGSRLGQFF. Here the CDR3 DNA reads TGTGCCTGGAGTGGTTCGCGGCTCGGGCAGTTCTTC. Full variable domain (remainder filled in from reference TRBV30 and TRBJ2-1): SQTIHQWPATLVQPVGSPLSLECTVEGTSNPNLYWYRQAAGRGLQLLFYSVGIGQISSEVPQNLSASRPQDRQFILSSKKLLLSDSGFYLCAWSGSRLGQFFGPGTRLTVL.

The rearrangement links TRBV5-6 to TRBJ2-7, with unresolved D. The CDR3 runs 13 residues. In germline, CDR1 is SGHDT, CDR2 YYEEEE. The V end lost 4 bases, the J end lost 5 bases, and 13 bases lay between the germline ends. Here the CDR3 reads CASSLQAFHEQYF. CDR3 nucleotide sequence: TGTGCCAGCAGCCTCCAGGCGTTCCACGAGCAGTACTTC.

The count of this clonotype is one. This may be a read error, as it is one base from a much larger clone. The chain recombines TRBV28 with TRBJ1-2; D call uncertain. Germline V gene lookup returns CDR1 MDHEN and CDR2 SYDVKM. The CDR3 runs 13 residues. V lost 3 bases to trimming and J lost 7 bases, with 12 bases between them. CDR3 bases: TGTGCCAGCAGTTTTAGGCAGGTTAGTGGCTACACCTTC. Protein product: CASSFRQVSGYTF.

The chain carries TRBV20-1 and TRBJ2-7, with 10 bases aligning to TRBD1. The CDR3 has 16 amino acids. V was pared by 1 base and J by 4 bases, with 10 bases of the junction left unmatched. The germline V gene has CDR1 DFQATT and CDR2 SNEGSKA (reference sequence). The CDR3 nucleotides read TGCAGTGCTAGAGCCTCGGGACAGGGGATCGGGTACGAGCAGTACTTC. Translation: CSARASGQGIGYEQYF.

This clonotype was seen a handful of times. The CDR3 reads CASSEFGGSNQPQHF. DNA for the CDR3: TGTGCCAGCAGTGAATTCGGGGGAAGCAATCAGCCCCAGCATTTT. The V call is TRBV25-1, the J call TRBJ1-5, with D perhaps matching TRBD1 (5 bases). The germline gives CDR1 MGHDK, CDR2 SYGVNS. The CDR3 sequence is 15 residues long. Trimming removed 1 base from V and 1 base from J, with 8 bases in between.

The V and J genes are TRBV7-9 and TRBJ2-3, with D possibly matching TRBD2 (5 bases). V was pared by 5 bases and J by 5 bases, with 11 bases between. CDR1 and CDR2 (germline): SEHNR, FQNEAQ (reference sequence). The CDR3 spans 13 residues. The CDR3 DNA sequence: TGTGCCAGCAGCAGCCTCGGGGTAGATACGCAGTATTTT. Its protein is CASSSLGVDTQYF.

About this clonotype: A read error may be the cause here, since a much bigger clone is one base away. This CDR3 reads CASSLGVGQETQYF. CDR3 in DNA: TGTGCCAGCAGCCTAGGGGTAGGGCAAGAGACCCAGTACTTC. The J gene is TRBJ2-5, the V gene TRBV3-1; D may be TRBD1 (5 bases). Germline CDR1 LGHDT, CDR2 YNNKEL (reference sequence). Deletions cut 4 bases from V and 2 bases from J, with 11 bases between. The CDR3 consists of 14 residues.